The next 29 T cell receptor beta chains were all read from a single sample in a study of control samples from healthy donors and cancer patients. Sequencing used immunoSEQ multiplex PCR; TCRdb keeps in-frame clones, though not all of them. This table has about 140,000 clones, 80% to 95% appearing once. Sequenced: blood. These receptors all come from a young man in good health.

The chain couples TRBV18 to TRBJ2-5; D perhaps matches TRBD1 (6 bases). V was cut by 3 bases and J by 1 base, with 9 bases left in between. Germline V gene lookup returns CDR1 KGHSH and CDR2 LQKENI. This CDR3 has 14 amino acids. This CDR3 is CASSPQQGQETQYF. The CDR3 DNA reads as TGTGCCAGCTCACCTCAACAGGGCCAAGAGACCCAGTACTTC.

The CDR3 sequence: CAWSNRLGKNNSPLHF. The CDR3 DNA is TGTGCCTGGAGTAACAGGTTGGGGAAAAATAATTCACCCCTCCACTTT. The V call is TRBV30, the J call TRBJ1-6; perhaps TRBD1 as D (5 bases). V was shortened by 2 bases and J by 5 bases, with 16 bases between the two germline ends. Germline CDR1 GTSNPN, CDR2 SVGIG (reference sequence). The CDR3 sequence is 16 residues long.

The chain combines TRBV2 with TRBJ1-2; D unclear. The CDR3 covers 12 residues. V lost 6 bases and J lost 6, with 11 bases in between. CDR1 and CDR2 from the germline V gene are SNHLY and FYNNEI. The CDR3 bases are TGTGCCAGCAGCCCGGTTCGCGATGGCTACACCTTC. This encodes CASSPVRDGYTF.

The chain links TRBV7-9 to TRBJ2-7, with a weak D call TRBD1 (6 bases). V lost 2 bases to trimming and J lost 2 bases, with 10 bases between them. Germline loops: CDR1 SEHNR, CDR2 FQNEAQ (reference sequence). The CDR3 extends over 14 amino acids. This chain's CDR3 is CASSLTGGTYEQYF. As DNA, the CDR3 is TGTGCCAGCAGCTTAACTGGGGGCACCTACGAGCAGTACTTC.

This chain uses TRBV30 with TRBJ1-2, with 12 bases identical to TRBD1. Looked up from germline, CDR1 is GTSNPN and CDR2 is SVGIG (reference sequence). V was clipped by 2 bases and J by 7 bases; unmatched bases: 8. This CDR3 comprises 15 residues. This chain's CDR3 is CAWSWGDRGRTGYTF. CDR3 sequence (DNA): TGTGCCTGGAGTTGGGGGGACAGGGGGCGAACTGGCTACACCTTC.

The CDR3 sequence is CASSSRGLAGGPYEQYF. The DNA for the CDR3 is TGTGCCAGCAGTTCCCGGGGACTAGCGGGAGGGCCCTACGAGCAGTACTTC. The chain combines TRBV28 with TRBJ2-7; 16 positions agree with TRBD2. The germline gives CDR1 MDHEN, CDR2 SYDVKM. CDR3 length: 17 amino acids. V lost 4 bases and J lost 2; bases outside the gene matches: 5.

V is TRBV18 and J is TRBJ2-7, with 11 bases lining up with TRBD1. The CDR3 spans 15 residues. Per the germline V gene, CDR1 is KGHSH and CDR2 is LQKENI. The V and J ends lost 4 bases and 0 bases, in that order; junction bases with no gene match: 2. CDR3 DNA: TGTGCCAGCTCACAGGACAGGGGGCGCTCCTACGAGCAGTACTTC. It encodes CASSQDRGRSYEQYF. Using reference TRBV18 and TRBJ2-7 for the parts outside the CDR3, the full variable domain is NAGVMQNPRHLVRRRGQEARLRCSPMKGHSHVYWYRQLPEEGLKFMVYLQKENIIDESGMPKERFSAEFPKEGPSILRIQQVVRGDSAAYFCASSQDRGRSYEQYFGPGTRLTVT.

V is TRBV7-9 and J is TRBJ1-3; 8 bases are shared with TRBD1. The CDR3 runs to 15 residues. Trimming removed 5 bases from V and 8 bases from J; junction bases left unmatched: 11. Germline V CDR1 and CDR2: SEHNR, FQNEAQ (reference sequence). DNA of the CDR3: TGTGCCAGCAGCGTAGGGACAGGAGCGTGGGACACCATATATTTT. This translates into CASSVGTGAWDTIYF.

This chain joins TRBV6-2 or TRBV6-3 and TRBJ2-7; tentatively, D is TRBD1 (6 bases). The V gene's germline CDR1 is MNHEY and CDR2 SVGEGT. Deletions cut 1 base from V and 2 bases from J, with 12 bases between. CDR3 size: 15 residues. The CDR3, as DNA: TGTGCCAGCAGTTACTTTACAGAGGGGGCCTACGAGCAGTACTTC. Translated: CASSYFTEGAYEQYF.

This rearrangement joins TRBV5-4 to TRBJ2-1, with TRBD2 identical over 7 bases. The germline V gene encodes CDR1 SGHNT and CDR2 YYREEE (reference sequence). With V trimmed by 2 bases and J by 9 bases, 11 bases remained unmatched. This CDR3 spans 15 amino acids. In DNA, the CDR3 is TGTGCCAGCAGCTTCATACGGGGAGGGAGGAGTGAGCAGTTCTTC. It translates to CASSFIRGGRSEQFF.

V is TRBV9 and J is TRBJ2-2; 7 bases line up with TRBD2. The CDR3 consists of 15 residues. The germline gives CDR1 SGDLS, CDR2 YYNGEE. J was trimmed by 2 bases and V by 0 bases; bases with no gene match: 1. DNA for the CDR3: TGTGCCAGCAGCGTAGCTAGCGGAAACACCGGGGAGCTGTTTTTT. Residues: CASSVASGNTGELFF.

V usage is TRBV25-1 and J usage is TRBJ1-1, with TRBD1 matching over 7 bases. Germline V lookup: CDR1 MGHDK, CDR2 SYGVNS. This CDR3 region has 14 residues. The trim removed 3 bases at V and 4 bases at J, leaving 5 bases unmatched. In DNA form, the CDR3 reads TGTGCCAGCAGTGAGCAGGGGGACGTCACTGAAGCTTTCTTT. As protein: CASSEQGDVTEAFF.

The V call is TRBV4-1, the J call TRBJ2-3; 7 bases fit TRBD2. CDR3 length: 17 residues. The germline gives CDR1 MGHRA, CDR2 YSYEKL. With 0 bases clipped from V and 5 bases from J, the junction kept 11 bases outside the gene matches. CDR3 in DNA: TGCGCCAGCAGCCAAGACCTAGCGGCCCCCAGAGGAGATACGCAGTATTTT. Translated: CASSQDLAAPRGDTQYF.

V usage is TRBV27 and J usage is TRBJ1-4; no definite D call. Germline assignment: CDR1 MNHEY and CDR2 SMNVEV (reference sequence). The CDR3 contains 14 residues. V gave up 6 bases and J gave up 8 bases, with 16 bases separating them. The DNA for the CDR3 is TGTGCCAGCAGCGCGGCCGGGTCTTGGGAAAAACTGTTTTTT. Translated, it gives CASSAAGSWEKLFF.

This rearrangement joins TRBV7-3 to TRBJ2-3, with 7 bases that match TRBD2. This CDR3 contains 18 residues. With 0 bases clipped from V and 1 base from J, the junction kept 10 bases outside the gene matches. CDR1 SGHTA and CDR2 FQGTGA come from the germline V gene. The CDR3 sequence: CASSLTPGGLGGTDTQYF. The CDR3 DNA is TGTGCCAGCAGCTTAACTCCGGGAGGCCTGGGTGGCACAGATACGCAGTATTTT.

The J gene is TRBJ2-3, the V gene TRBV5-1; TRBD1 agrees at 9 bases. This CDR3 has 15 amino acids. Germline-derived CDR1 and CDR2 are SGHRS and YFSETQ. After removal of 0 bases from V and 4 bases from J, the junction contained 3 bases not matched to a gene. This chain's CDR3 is CASSLAGQGSDTQYF. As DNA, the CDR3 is TGCGCCAGCAGCTTGGCGGGACAGGGTTCAGATACGCAGTATTTT.

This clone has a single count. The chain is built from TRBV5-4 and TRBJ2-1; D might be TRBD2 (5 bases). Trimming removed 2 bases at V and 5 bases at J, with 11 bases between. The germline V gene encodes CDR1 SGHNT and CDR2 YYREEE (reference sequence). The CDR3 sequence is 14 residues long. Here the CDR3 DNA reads TGTGCCAGCAGCTTTATTAGCGCAGACAATGAGCAGTTCTTC. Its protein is CASSFISADNEQFF.

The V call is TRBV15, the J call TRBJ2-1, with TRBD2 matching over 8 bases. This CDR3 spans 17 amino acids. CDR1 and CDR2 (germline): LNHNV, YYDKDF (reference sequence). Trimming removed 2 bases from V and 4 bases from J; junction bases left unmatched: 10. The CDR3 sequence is CATSRSRGAGAYNEQFF. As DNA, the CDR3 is TGTGCCACCAGCAGATCGCGGGGAGCGGGGGCTTACAATGAGCAGTTCTTC.

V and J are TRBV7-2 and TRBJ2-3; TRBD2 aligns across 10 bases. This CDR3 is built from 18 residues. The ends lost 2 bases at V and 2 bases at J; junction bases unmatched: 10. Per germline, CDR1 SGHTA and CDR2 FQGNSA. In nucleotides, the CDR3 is TGTGCCAGCAGCTTAATGGCTAGCGGGAGTAGCTACACAGATACGCAGTATTTT. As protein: CASSLMASGSSYTDTQYF.

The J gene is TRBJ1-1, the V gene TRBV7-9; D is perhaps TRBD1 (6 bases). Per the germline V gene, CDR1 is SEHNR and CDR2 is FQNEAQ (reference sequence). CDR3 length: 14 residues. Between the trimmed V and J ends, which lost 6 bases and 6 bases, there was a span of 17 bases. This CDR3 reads CASSSQGGSSEAFF. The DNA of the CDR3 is TGTGCCAGCAGTTCACAGGGTGGTTCGTCTGAAGCTTTCTTT.

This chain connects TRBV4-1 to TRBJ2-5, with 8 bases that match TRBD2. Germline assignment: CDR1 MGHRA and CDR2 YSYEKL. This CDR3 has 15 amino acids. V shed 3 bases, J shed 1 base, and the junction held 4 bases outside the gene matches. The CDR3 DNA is TGCGCCAGCAGCCACTCGGGAGGGTTCCAAGAGACCCAGTACTTC. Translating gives CASSHSGGFQETQYF.

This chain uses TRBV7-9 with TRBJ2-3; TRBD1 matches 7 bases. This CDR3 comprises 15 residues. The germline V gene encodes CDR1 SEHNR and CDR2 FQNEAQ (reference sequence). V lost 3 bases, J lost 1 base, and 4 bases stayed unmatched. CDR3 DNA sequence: TGTGCCAGCAGCTTCCGGGACAGAGGCACAGATACGCAGTATTTT. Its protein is CASSFRDRGTDTQYF. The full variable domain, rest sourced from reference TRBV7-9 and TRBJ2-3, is DTGVSQNPRHKITKRGQNVTFRCDPISEHNRLYWYRQTLGQGPEFLTYFQNEAQLEKSRLLSDRFSAERPKGSFSTLEIQRTEQGDSAMYLCASSFRDRGTDTQYFGPGTRLTVL.

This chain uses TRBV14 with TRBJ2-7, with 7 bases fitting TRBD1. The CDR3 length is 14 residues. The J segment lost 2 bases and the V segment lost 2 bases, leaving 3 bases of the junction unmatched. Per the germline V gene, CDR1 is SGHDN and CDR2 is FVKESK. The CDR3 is CASSQRQGTYEQYF. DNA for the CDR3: TGTGCCAGCAGCCAACGACAGGGCACCTACGAGCAGTACTTC.

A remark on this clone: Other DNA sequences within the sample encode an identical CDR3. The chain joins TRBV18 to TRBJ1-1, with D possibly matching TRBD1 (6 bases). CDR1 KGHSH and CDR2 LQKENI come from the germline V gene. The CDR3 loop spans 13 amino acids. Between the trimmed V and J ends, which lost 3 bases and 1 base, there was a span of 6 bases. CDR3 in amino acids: CASSPTGNTEAFF. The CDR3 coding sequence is TGTGCCAGCTCACCGACAGGGAACACTGAAGCTTTCTTT.

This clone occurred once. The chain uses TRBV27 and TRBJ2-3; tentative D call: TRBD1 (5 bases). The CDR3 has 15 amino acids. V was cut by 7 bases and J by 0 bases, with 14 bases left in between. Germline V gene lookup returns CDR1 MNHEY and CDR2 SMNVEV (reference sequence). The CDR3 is CASIAGPASTDTQYF. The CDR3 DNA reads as TGTGCCAGCATCGCAGGGCCCGCTAGCACAGATACGCAGTATTTT.

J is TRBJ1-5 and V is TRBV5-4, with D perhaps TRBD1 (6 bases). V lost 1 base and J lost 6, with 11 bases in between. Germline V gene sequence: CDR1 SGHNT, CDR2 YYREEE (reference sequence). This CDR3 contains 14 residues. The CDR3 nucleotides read TGTGCCAGCAGCTTGTGGGGGCTGGGTCAGCCCCAGCATTTT. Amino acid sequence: CASSLWGLGQPQHF.

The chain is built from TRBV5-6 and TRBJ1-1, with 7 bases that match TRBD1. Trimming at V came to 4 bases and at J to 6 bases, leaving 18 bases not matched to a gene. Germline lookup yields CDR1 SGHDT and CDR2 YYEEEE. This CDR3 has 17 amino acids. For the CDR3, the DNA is TGTGCCAGCAGCCGATGGCCCAGGGCAGGGGGTGATCCTGAAGCTTTCTTT. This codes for CASSRWPRAGGDPEAFF.

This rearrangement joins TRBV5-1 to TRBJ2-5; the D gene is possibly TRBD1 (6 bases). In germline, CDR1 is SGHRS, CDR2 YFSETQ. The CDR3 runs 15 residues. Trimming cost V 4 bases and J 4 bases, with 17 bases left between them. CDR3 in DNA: TGCGCCAGCAGCGGTCAGCTCGGACAGCTAGAGACCCAGTACTTC. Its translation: CASSGQLGQLETQYF.

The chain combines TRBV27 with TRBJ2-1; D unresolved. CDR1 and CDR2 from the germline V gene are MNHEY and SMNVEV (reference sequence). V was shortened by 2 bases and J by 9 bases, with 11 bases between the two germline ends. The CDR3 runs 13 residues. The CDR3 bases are TGTGCCAGCAGTTTAACTGGGGTCCGTGAGCAGTTCTTC. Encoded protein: CASSLTGVREQFF.